These 9 T cell receptor beta chains were sequenced from one sample in a study of tumor-infiltrating lymphocytes in primary liver carcinoma. Constant-region priming of around 500 ng total RNA yielded TCR beta cDNA. Libraries for TCR beta were built through three nested multiplex PCR rounds, which together made up a slightly modified ARM-PCR procedure. The opening two PCR rounds, about 11 cycles each, paired TRBV1-TRBV30 forward primers with a C-beta reverse primer. TCRdb reprocessed the multiplex PCR reads via MiXCR and lists one record per CDR3 protein. The sample lists roughly 330,000 distinct CDR3 sequences, almost 65% occurring once. Unsorted whole blood yielded blood RNA, and germline DNA was extracted as well. Sequenced material: peripheral blood. These receptors were taken from a man between 40 and 49 years old with primary liver carcinoma and hepatitis B virus infection.

In DNA, the CDR3 is TGTGCCAGCAGCGGTGAACTAGCGGGCACAGATACGCAGTATTTT. This gives the protein CASSGELAGTDTQYF. V gene TRBV7-9 combines with J gene TRBJ2-3, with 8 bases fitting TRBD2. With V trimmed by 5 bases and J by 1 base, 5 bases remained unmatched. The CDR3 covers 15 residues. Germline lookup yields CDR1 SEHNR and CDR2 FQNEAQ (reference sequence).

This clonotype came up many times. The rearrangement uses TRBV4-1 and TRBJ2-3, with D unresolved. V gave up 0 bases and J gave up 2 bases, with 21 bases separating them. The CDR3 extends over 19 amino acids. The germline V gene encodes CDR1 MGHRA and CDR2 YSYEKL. CDR3 nucleotide sequence: TGCGCCAGCAGCCAAGAACCCACCCTGGGCGGTCAGAACACAGATACGCAGTATTTT. Encoded protein: CASSQEPTLGGQNTDTQYF.

About this clonotype: Germline is not matched at one junction end, which may reflect a read error. The chain links TRBV11-1 to TRBJ2-1, with D possibly TRBD1 on 5 matching bases. The CDR3 loop spans 12 amino acids. Germline V lookup: CDR1 SGHAT, CDR2 FQDESV (reference sequence). The chain's CDR3 is CASGLDRGEQFF. In DNA, the CDR3 is TGTGCCAGCGGCTTAGATAGGGGTGAGCAGTTCTTC.

This clonotype has just a few counts. The chain employs TRBV14 and TRBJ2-7; D is unclear. V gave up 1 base and J gave up 0 bases, with 7 bases separating them. The CDR3 is made up of 14 amino acids. Germline V gives CDR1 SGHDN, CDR2 FVKESK. This CDR3 reads CASSQVRSSYEQYF. In DNA form, the CDR3 reads TGTGCCAGCAGCCAAGTCCGGAGCTCCTACGAGCAGTACTTC.

The chain combines TRBV11-2 with TRBJ2-7; 14 bases are a match to TRBD2. Germline V gives CDR1 SGHAT, CDR2 FQNNGV. The CDR3 runs 20 residues. Unmatched junction bases numbered 19, after V lost 8 bases and J lost 1 base. CDR3 amino acids: CASGSRTSGRMRAGSYEQYF. CDR3 nucleotides: TGTGCCAGCGGTTCAAGGACTAGCGGGAGGATGCGAGCGGGATCCTACGAGCAGTACTTC.

There are many counts of this clonotype. The chain employs TRBV5-4 and TRBJ2-1; TRBD2 matches 9 bases. This CDR3 is built from 16 residues. The germline CDR1 and CDR2 sequences are SGHNT and YYREEE (reference sequence). Trimming at V came to 1 base and at J to 5 bases, leaving 7 bases not matched to a gene. This CDR3 reads CASSLPPSGNNNEQFF. In nucleotides, the CDR3 is TGTGCCAGCAGCTTGCCTCCTAGCGGGAACAACAATGAGCAGTTCTTC.

A note on this clonotype: Here the CDR3 omits its conserved ending phenylalanine or tryptophan, so a read error is the likely source. The V gene is TRBV6-6, the J gene TRBJ1-6; D remains ambiguous. V was pared by 2 bases and J by 0 bases, with 8 bases between. CDR3 length: 16 residues. The V gene's germline CDR1 is MNHNY and CDR2 SVGAGI (reference sequence). CDR3 protein: CASSYLESSYNSPLHL. CDR3 DNA: TGTGCCAGCAGTTACCTAGAGAGCTCCTATAATTCACCCCTCCACCTT.

Comments on this clonotype: An end of the junction differs from the germline gene, which may be a read error. V usage is TRBV29-1 and J usage is TRBJ2-7; D is tentatively TRBD1 or TRBD2 (5 bases each). CDR3 length: 12 residues. The germline V gene encodes CDR1 SQVTM and CDR2 ANQGSEA. For the CDR3, the DNA is TGCAGTGTTGAGATGGGGGCCTACGAGCAGTACTTC. Protein product: CSVEMGAYEQYF.

A note on this clonotype: A read error may explain this, as a much larger clone is one base away. Because the CDR3 is missing its conserved closing phenylalanine or tryptophan, this is likely a read error. The V gene is TRBV29-1, the J gene TRBJ2-7; perhaps D is TRBD1 or TRBD2 (5 bases each). The V gene lost 5 bases and the J gene lost 7 bases, with 18 bases spanning the gap. The CDR3 totals 13 residues. Per germline, CDR1 SQVTM and CDR2 ANQGSEA. The CDR3 here is CSVRQGASGEQYS. The CDR3 region has the DNA TGCAGCGTTAGACAAGGGGCCTCGGGAGAGCAGTACTCC.